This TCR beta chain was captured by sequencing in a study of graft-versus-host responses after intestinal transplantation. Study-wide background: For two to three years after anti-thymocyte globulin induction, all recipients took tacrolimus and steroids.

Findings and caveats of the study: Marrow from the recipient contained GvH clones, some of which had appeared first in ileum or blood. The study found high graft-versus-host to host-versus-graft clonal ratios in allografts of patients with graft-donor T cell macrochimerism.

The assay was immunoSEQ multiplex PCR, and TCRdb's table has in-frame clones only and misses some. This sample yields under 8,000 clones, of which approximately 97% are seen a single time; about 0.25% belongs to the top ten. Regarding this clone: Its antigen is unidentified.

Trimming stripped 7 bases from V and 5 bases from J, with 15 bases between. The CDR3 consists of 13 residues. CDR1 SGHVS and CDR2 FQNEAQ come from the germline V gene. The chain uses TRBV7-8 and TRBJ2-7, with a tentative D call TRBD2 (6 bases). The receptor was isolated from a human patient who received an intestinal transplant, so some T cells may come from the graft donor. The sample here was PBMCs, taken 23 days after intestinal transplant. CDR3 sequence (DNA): TGTGCCAGCACCGATGGGGGGTTGGACGAGCAGTACTTC. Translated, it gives CASTDGGLDEQYF.